The TCR beta chain under discussion was sequenced for a study of cytomegalovirus exposure and HLA in healthy donors. Points from the study as a whole: Both high specificity and high sensitivity reportedly marked the classifier's diagnosis of cytomegalovirus status.

Separate from the 666-subject first cohort was the approximately 130-subject validation cohort, to which the donors belonged. Here immunoSEQ multiplex PCR was the method, and the copy in TCRdb shows in-frame clones only, minus some. The sample lists roughly 130,000 clones; almost 90% were seen once. Concerning this clone itself: Antigen unknown.

The sequenced material came from PBMCs. This clonotype originated in a man aged 25-45 years in good health and CMV-seronegative.

The CDR3, as DNA: TGTGCCAGCAGCTCTCCGCCCGGGACAGGGGGTTGGAAGTTCTTC. Translating gives CASSSPPGTGGWKFF. The V gene is TRBV7-3, the J gene TRBJ2-1; 11 positions match TRBD1. In germline, CDR1 is SGHTA, CDR2 FQGTGA. This CDR3 spans 15 amino acids. After removal of 4 bases from V and 14 bases from J, the junction contained 13 bases not matched to a gene.